This is a list of T cell receptor beta chains from one sample in a study of T cell responses to AZD1222 COVID-19 vaccine. Assay: immunoSEQ multiplex PCR; the TCRdb copy retains only in-frame clones and omits some. The repertoire holds some 78,000 clones, with about four fifths as singletons. Sequencing used peripheral blood, obtained 28 days after the second AZD1222 dose. The receptors shown here come from an adult who received the AZD1222 COVID-19 vaccine. The CDR3 runs from the conserved cysteine through the conserved F or W.

v_gene: TRBV18
CDR3aa: CASSPRGPPNNEQFF

v_gene: TRBV28
CDR3aa: CASSPGGGRAFF

v_gene: TRBV20-1
CDR3aa: CSAGDQPQHF

v_gene: TRBV15
CDR3aa: CATSRDKGLAVGDTQYF

v_gene: TRBV11-2
CDR3aa: CASSRELDTEAFF

v_gene: TRBV28
CDR3aa: CASSREIVGFYEQYF

v_gene: TRBV24-1
CDR3aa: CATSAERGRQYF

v_gene: TRBV9
CDR3aa: CASSVSDSSGANVLTF

v_gene: TRBV28
CDR3aa: CASRGTGDNTGELFF

v_gene: TRBV7-8
CDR3aa: CASSQGLGPQHF

v_gene: TRBV6-4
CDR3aa: CASSASPGTDFDYTF

v_gene: TRBV18
CDR3aa: CASSPTGFRDNEQYF

v_gene: TRBV7-9
CDR3aa: CAGSRLNTEAFF

v_gene: TRBV5-6
CDR3aa: CASSLGDYTEAFF

v_gene: TRBV5-4
CDR3aa: CASSFQGRRGNTIYF

v_gene: TRBV19
CDR3aa: CASSTQTGGPNTEAFF

v_gene: TRBV5-4
CDR3aa: CASSLERSSYEQYF

v_gene: TRBV3-1/TRBV3-2
CDR3aa: CASSQGGATGHYGYTF

v_gene: TRBV19
CDR3aa: CASQNQGARHGYTF

v_gene: TRBV14
CDR3aa: CASSQENPGHEQYF

v_gene: TRBV4-3
CDR3aa: CASSQDFTPLGRYGYTF

v_gene: TRBV7-2
CDR3aa: CASSLDQGGQPQHF

v_gene: TRBV5-8
CDR3aa: CASSFGSGLGVGFF

v_gene: TRBV2
CDR3aa: CASSGFRGGAFF

v_gene: TRBV18
CDR3aa: CASSYGRAYEQYF

v_gene: TRBV2
CDR3aa: CASVGGGRGGYTF

v_gene: TRBV4-1
CDR3aa: CASSQGVGGGTDTQYF

v_gene: TRBV5-6
CDR3aa: CASSAEGFNSPLHF

v_gene: TRBV19
CDR3aa: CASSSGQVRNEKLFF

v_gene: TRBV27
CDR3aa: CASSSRVGAYNEQFF

v_gene: TRBV5-6
CDR3aa: CASSPEAGQGTTGELFF

v_gene: TRBV18
CDR3aa: CASSPDQGRTWVDGYTF

v_gene: TRBV28
CDR3aa: CASNWGVPGELFF

v_gene: TRBV14
CDR3aa: CASSQDLAGVRNEQFF

v_gene: TRBV28
CDR3aa: CASSFLPQETQYF

v_gene: TRBV7-9
CDR3aa: CASSLAPSGRGETQYF

v_gene: TRBV7-9
CDR3aa: CASSSQGGEQFF

v_gene: TRBV4-3
CDR3aa: CASSQDPDREDGYTF

v_gene: TRBV28
CDR3aa: CASSQLTGSGNQPQHF